This passage covers 19 T cell receptor beta chains from one sample sequenced in a study of T cell responses to AZD1222 COVID-19 vaccine. Measured with immunoSEQ multiplex PCR; TCRdb has only the in-frame clones, and not every one. Of 90,000 to 110,000 clones listed, 82% are singletons. The sequences come from peripheral blood, collected on day 0 of AZD1222 vaccination. These receptor sequences come from an adult in good health.

Only one count was recorded for this clone. CDR3 nucleotides: TGCGCCAGCAGCTTTTATGGGGGCGACGAGCAGTACTTC. Encoded protein: CASSFYGGDEQYF. The genes are TRBV5-1 and TRBJ2-7; the D gene is possibly TRBD1 (6 bases). V shed 2 bases and J shed 5 bases, with 11 bases lying between them. Germline values: CDR1 SGHRS, CDR2 YFSETQ. There are 13 residues in the CDR3.

CDR3 DNA sequence: TGTGCCAGCAGTGGTATTAGCGGGGGGGGATTATACAATGAGCAGTTCTTC. Translating gives CASSGISGGGLYNEQFF. This chain links TRBV27 with TRBJ2-1; 11 nucleotides agree with TRBD2. The CDR3 loop spans 17 amino acids. Germline V gene data show CDR1 as MNHEY and CDR2 as SMNVEV (reference sequence). V shed 5 bases and J 4 bases; nucleotides not matched to a gene: 10.

The V and J genes are TRBV6-5 and TRBJ1-2; weak D call: TRBD1 (5 bases). The CDR3 consists of 14 residues. CDR1 and CDR2 from the germline V gene are MNHEY and SVGAGI. V lost 0 bases, J lost 3 bases, and 8 bases lay in between. CDR3 nucleotides: TGTGCCAGCAGTTACTCTGAGGGGCACTATGGCTACACCTTC. Amino acids: CASSYSEGHYGYTF.

The chain couples TRBV2 to TRBJ1-2; 7 nucleotides align to TRBD1. Germline loops: CDR1 SNHLY, CDR2 FYNNEI. The CDR3 length is 13 residues. The J segment lost 4 bases and the V segment lost 7 bases, leaving 6 bases of the junction unmatched. CDR3 residues: CASTRGQAYGYTF. The CDR3 region has the DNA TGTGCCAGCACCCGAGGACAGGCCTATGGCTACACCTTC.

The chain couples TRBV12-3 or TRBV12-4 to TRBJ1-5; D gene ambiguous. The CDR3 is made up of 13 amino acids. V lost 2 bases, J lost 5 bases, and 7 bases lay in between. The CDR3 region has the DNA TGTGCCAGCAGTTTACACCCGCATCAGCCCCAGCATTTT. Translating gives CASSLHPHQPQHF.

The genes are TRBV7-8 and TRBJ2-1; 9 nucleotides match TRBD2. The CDR3 runs 15 residues. CDR1 and CDR2 from the germline V gene are SGHVS and FQNEAQ. J gave up 10 bases and V 0 bases, and 7 bases lay outside the gene matches. CDR3 residues: CASSLAGLALSEQFF. Here the CDR3 DNA reads TGTGCCAGCAGCTTAGCGGGACTAGCTTTATCCGAGCAGTTCTTC.

V and J are TRBV4-1 and TRBJ1-3, with 7 bases identical to TRBD1. The CDR3 runs 16 residues. V lost 0 bases, J lost 2 bases, and 4 bases stayed unmatched. In germline, CDR1 is MGHRA, CDR2 YSYEKL. CDR3 DNA sequence: TGCGCCAGCAGCCAAGAGACAGGGTCACCTGGAAACACCATATATTTT. Protein sequence: CASSQETGSPGNTIYF.

The rearrangement links TRBV4-3 to TRBJ1-6; D is possibly TRBD1 (5 bases). Trimming pared 1 base from V and 7 bases from J, leaving 14 bases between. CDR1 is LGHNA, CDR2 YSLEER, per germline. This CDR3 is built from 16 residues. The CDR3 DNA reads TGCGCCAGCAGCCAAGGGTTGGGACGGATAAATTCACCCCTCCACTTT. Protein product: CASSQGLGRINSPLHF.

V usage is TRBV25-1 and J usage is TRBJ2-1; 7 bases are shared with TRBD2. Trimming cost V 8 bases and J 0 bases; bases outside gene matches: 10. The length of the CDR3 is 16 residues. The germline gives CDR1 MGHDK, CDR2 SYGVNS. The CDR3 loop reads CASSPGGGFSYNEQFF. CDR3 DNA: TGTGCCAGCTCACCTGGGGGGGGATTCTCCTACAATGAGCAGTTCTTC.

The chain combines TRBV29-1 with TRBJ1-2, with D unresolved. The CDR3 covers 13 residues. The germline V gene encodes CDR1 SQVTM and CDR2 ANQGSEA. Trimming took 4 bases from V and 2 from J, leaving 11 bases between them. CDR3 in DNA: TGCAGCGTTGGTCGACCGTCAAACTATGGCTACACCTTC. Translated: CSVGRPSNYGYTF.

This sequence joins TRBV30 and TRBJ1-1; D unresolved. Germline V gene sequence: CDR1 GTSNPN, CDR2 SVGIG (reference sequence). The CDR3 has 14 residues. Trimming pared 2 bases from V and 2 bases from J, leaving 12 bases between. The CDR3 here is CAWSPRTQNTEAFF. The CDR3, as DNA: TGTGCCTGGAGTCCTAGGACTCAAAACACTGAAGCTTTCTTT.

The chain carries TRBV11-2 and TRBJ1-4, with D possibly TRBD1 on 6 matching bases. The germline V and J ends were trimmed by 3 bases and 2 bases, with 13 bases remaining between them. Germline V lookup: CDR1 SGHAT, CDR2 FQNNGV. CDR3 length equals 16 residues. The CDR3 sequence: CASSFGQLRTNEKLFF. CDR3 nucleotides: TGTGCCAGCAGCTTCGGACAGCTTCGGACTAATGAAAAACTGTTTTTT.

This sequence joins TRBV5-6 and TRBJ2-7, with D unresolved. The CDR3 is made up of 12 amino acids. Germline V gene sequence: CDR1 SGHDT, CDR2 YYEEEE. The V and J ends lost 4 bases and 7 bases respectively, with 12 bases between them. CDR3 sequence: CASSLGREEQYF. CDR3 DNA sequence: TGTGCCAGCAGCCTCGGACGAGAGGAGCAGTACTTC.

This clone was seen a handful of times. This chain connects TRBV7-2 to TRBJ1-1, with 7 bases that match TRBD1. The CDR3 has 15 residues. The junction had 5 bases not matched to a gene; V was cut back by 2 bases and J by 2 bases. Per the germline V gene, CDR1 is SGHTA and CDR2 is FQGNSA. CDR3 bases: TGTGCCAGCAGCTTATTTTGGGACAGCAACACTGAAGCTTTCTTT. It specifies CASSLFWDSNTEAFF. The full variable domain, with the rest looked up from reference TRBV7-2 and TRBJ1-1, is GAGVSQSPSNKVTEKGKDVELRCDPISGHTALYWYRQSLGQGLEFLIYFQGNSAPDKSGLPSDRFSAERTGGSVSTLTIQRTQQEDSAVYLCASSLFWDSNTEAFFGQGTRLTVV.

This clone has a handful of counts. The genes are TRBV6-2 or TRBV6-3 and TRBJ1-3, with D tentatively TRBD1 (6 bases). The ends were cut back, 6 bases at V and 4 bases at J, with 16 bases in the middle. This CDR3 contains 15 residues. Looked up from germline, CDR1 is MNHEY and CDR2 is SVGEGT. The CDR3 here is CASSDTGFAGNTIYF. CDR3 bases: TGTGCCAGCAGCGACACAGGGTTCGCCGGAAACACCATATATTTT.

J is TRBJ1-2 and V is TRBV5-1; 9 positions match TRBD1. CDR1 and CDR2 from the germline V gene are SGHRS and YFSETQ. J gave up 7 bases and V 2 bases, and 3 bases lay outside the gene matches. The CDR3 runs 13 residues. The CDR3: CASSLQGARGYTF. In nucleotides, the CDR3 is TGCGCCAGCAGCTTACAGGGGGCGCGTGGCTACACCTTC.

The V gene is TRBV21-1, the J gene TRBJ2-1; the D segment call TRBD2 is taken from the table without a DNA check. TRBV21-1 is annotated as a pseudogene. The CDR3 loop spans 15 amino acids. Written as DNA, the CDR3 is TGTGCCAGCAGCCCCACGGGGGTATGGGACAATGAGCAGTTCTTC. It is translated as CASSPTGVWDNEQFF.

The J gene is TRBJ1-1, the V gene TRBV30; D is undetermined. Germline V CDR1 and CDR2: GTSNPN, SVGIG (reference sequence). V lost 1 base, J lost 0 bases, and 9 bases lay in between. This CDR3 has 14 residues. The DNA for the CDR3 is TGTGCCTGGAGTGGGAACTTCCTGAACACTGAAGCTTTCTTT. It codes for CAWSGNFLNTEAFF.

The chain joins TRBV19 to TRBJ1-2, with D hard to call. The CDR3 length is 17 residues. Trimming cost V 6 bases and J 5 bases, with 25 bases left between them. CDR1 and CDR2 from the germline V gene are LNHDA and SQIVND (reference sequence). The CDR3 DNA reads TGTGCCAGTAGGCCCCCCCTTACGGGCCAGCACAGATATGGCTACACCTTC. Translated: CASRPPLTGQHRYGYTF. The entire variable domain, with the rest obtained from reference TRBV19 and TRBJ1-2, is as follows: DGGITQSPKYLFRKEGQNVTLSCEQNLNHDAMYWYRQDPGQGLRLIYYSQIVNDFQKGDIAEGYSVSREKKESFPLTVTSAQKNPTAFYLCASRPPLTGQHRYGYTFGSGTRLTVV.